Listed here is a single T cell receptor beta chain. Its cognate antigen is unknown. This sample is drawn from a study of T cell responses to AZD1222 COVID-19 vaccine. Study in general: Researchers grouped second doses given at about 4 or about 12 weeks into one pool.

General study findings and limits: At baseline, just a handful of AZD1222 recipients tested seropositive. It should be noted that donors were predominantly white British and more often female, and clonal diversity was possibly underestimated.

Per the germline V gene, CDR1 is SEHNR and CDR2 is FQNEAQ (reference sequence). The CDR3 is 17 amino acids. Losses at the gene ends were 4 bases for V and 3 bases for J; bases not matched to a gene: 10. The repertoire was sequenced with immunoSEQ multiplex PCR; TCRdb's copy has only in-frame clones and lacks some. The data contain approximately 110,000 clones, about 90% of them singletons. The sequence was collected from an adult in good health. The starting material was peripheral blood, obtained on day 0 of AZD1222 vaccination. The chain uses TRBV7-9 and TRBJ1-4, with 8 bases lining up with TRBD1. For the CDR3, the DNA is TGTGCCAGCAGCTACATTGGACAGGGCGGCCCTAATGAAAAACTGTTTTTT. Translating gives CASSYIGQGGPNEKLFF. Combining the CDR3 with reference TRBV7-9 and TRBJ1-4 gives the whole variable domain DTGVSQNPRHKITKRGQNVTFRCDPISEHNRLYWYRQTLGQGPEFLTYFQNEAQLEKSRLLSDRFSAERPKGSFSTLEIQRTEQGDSAMYLCASSYIGQGGPNEKLFFGSGTQLSVL.